The T cell receptor beta chain described here comes from a study of cytomegalovirus exposure and HLA in healthy donors. Findings of the study overall: In vitro assays verified that a few CMV-associated chains recognized CMV antigens specifically. The authors listed approximately 150 TCR beta chains as cytomegalovirus-associated. Prediction of most subjects' HLA-A and HLA-B alleles by TCR beta sequences was reportedly accurate.

On this clone itself: Antigen: not known.

Per the germline V gene, CDR1 is SQVTM and CDR2 is ANQGSEA. V lost 6 bases and J lost 8; bases outside the gene matches: 9. This CDR3 region has 12 residues. In the PCR, 60 Vbeta and 13 Jbeta primers were used. Produced via immunoSEQ multiplex PCR; TCRdb's table is partial and in-frame only. The table has over 100,000 clones, around 80% seen once. This chain connects TRBV29-1 to TRBJ1-2, with 7 bases lining up with TRBD1. Sequenced sample: PBMCs. The source is a female donor in good health and CMV-seronegative. The CDR3 nucleotides read TGCAGCGTGGAAACAGGGGAGGAAGGCTACACCTTC. Its protein is CSVETGEEGYTF.